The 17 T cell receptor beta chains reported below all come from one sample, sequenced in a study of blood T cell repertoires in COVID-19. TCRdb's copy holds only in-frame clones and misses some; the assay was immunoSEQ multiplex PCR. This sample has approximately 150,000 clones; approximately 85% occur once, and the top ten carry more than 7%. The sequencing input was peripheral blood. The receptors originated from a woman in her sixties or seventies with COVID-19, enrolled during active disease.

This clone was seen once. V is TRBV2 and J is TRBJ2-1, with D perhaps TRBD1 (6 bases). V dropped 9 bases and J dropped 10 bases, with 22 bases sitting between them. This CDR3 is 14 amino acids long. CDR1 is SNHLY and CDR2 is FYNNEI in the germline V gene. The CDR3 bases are TGTGCCAGGGGGACACCCAAACGAGAAAACGAGCAGTTCTTC. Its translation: CARGTPKRENEQFF. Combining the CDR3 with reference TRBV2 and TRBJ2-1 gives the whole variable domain EPEVTQTPSHQVTQMGQEVILRCVPISNHLYFYWYRQILGQKVEFLVSFYNNEISEKSEIFDDQFSVERPDGSNFTLKIRSTKLEDSAMYFCARGTPKRENEQFFGPGTRLTVL.

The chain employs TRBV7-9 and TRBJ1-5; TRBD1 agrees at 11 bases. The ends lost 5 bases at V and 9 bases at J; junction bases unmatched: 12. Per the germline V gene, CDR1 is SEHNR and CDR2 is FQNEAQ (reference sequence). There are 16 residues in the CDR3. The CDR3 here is CASSLFSGQGGGPQHF. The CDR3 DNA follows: TGTGCCAGCAGCCTCTTTTCGGGACAGGGGGGAGGGCCCCAGCATTTT.

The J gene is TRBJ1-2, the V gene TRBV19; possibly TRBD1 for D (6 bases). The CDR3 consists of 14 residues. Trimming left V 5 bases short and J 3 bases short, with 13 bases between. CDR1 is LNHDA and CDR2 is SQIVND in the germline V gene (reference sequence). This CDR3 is CASSQQGGDYGYTF. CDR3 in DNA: TGTGCCAGTAGTCAACAGGGTGGGGACTATGGCTACACCTTC.

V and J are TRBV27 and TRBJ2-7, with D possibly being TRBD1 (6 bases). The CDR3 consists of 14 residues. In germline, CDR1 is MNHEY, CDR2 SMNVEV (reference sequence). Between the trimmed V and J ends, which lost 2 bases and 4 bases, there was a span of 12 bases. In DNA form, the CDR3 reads TGTGCCAGCAGTTTAGGGGGCTGGGCTTACGAGCAGTACTTC. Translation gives CASSLGGWAYEQYF.

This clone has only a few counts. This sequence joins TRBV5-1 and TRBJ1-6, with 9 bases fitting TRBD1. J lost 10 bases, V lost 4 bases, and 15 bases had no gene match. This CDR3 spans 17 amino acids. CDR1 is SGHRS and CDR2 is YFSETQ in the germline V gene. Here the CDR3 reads CASSAGPAGTGMSPLHF. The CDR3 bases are TGCGCCAGCAGCGCGGGACCCGCCGGGACAGGGATGTCACCCCTCCACTTT.

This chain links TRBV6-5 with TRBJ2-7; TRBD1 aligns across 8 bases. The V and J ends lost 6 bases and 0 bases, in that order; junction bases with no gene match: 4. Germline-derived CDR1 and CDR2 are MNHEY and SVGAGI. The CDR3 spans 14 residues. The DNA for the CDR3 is TGTGCCAGCAGGACAGGGGCCCACTCCTACGAGCAGTACGTC. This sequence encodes CASRTGAHSYEQYV.

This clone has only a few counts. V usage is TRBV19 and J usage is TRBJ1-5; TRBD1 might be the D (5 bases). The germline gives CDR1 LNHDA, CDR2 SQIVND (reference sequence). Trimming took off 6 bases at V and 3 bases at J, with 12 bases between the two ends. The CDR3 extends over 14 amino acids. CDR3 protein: CASSITGFNQPQHF. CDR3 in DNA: TGTGCCAGTAGCATTACAGGATTCAATCAGCCCCAGCATTTT. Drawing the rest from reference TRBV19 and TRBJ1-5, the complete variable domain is DGGITQSPKYLFRKEGQNVTLSCEQNLNHDAMYWYRQDPGQGLRLIYYSQIVNDFQKGDIAEGYSVSREKKESFPLTVTSAQKNPTAFYLCASSITGFNQPQHFGDGTRLSIL.

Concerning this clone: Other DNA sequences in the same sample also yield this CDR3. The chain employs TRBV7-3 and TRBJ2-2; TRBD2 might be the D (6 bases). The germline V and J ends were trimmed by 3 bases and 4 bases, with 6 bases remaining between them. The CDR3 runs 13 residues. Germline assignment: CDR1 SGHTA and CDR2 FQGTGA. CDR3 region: CASSLGGTGELFF. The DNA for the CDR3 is TGTGCCAGCAGCTTGGGGGGCACCGGGGAGCTGTTTTTT.

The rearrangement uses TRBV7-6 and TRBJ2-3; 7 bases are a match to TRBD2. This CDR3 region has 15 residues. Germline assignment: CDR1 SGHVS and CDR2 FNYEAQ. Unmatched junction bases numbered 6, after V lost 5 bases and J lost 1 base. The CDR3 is CASSGRTRGTDTQYF. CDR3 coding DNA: TGTGCCAGCAGCGGGCGGACTAGGGGCACAGATACGCAGTATTTT.

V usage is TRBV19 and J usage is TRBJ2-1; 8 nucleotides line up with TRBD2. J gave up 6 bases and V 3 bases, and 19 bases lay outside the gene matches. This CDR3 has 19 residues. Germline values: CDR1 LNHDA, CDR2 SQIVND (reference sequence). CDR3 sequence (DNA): TGTGCCAGTAGTATTTCTCCGCGAGCGGGAGCTTTTCTGGGCAATGAGCAGTTCTTC. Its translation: CASSISPRAGAFLGNEQFF.

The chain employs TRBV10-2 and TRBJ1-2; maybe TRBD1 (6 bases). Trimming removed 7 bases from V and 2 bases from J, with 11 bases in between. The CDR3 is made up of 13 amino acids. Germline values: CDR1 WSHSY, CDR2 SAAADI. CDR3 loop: CASKPGQNYGYTF. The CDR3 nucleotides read TGCGCCAGCAAACCGGGACAAAACTATGGCTACACCTTC.

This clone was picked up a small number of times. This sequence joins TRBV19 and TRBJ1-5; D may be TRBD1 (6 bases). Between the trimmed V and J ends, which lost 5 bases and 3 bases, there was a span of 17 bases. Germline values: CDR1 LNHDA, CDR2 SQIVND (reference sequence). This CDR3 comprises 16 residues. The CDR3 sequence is CASSADRPRTNQPQHF. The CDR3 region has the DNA TGTGCCAGTAGTGCGGACAGACCTAGGACCAATCAGCCCCAGCATTTT.

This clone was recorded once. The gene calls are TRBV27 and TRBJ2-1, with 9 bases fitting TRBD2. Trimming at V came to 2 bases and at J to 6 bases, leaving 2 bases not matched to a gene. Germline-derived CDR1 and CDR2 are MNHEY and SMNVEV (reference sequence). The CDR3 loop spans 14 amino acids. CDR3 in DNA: TGTGCCAGCAGTTTACTAGCGGGAACCAATGAGCAGTTCTTC. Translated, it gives CASSLLAGTNEQFF.

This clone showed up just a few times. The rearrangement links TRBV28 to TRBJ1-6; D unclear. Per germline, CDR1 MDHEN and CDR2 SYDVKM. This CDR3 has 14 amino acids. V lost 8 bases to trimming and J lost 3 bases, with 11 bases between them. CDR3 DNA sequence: TGTGCCAGCTTTGGCACCCGCTATAATTCACCCCTCCACTTT. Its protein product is CASFGTRYNSPLHF. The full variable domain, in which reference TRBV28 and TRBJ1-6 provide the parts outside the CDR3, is DVKVTQSSRYLVKRTGEKVFLECVQDMDHENMFWYRQDPGLGLRLIYFSYDVKMKEKGDIPEGYSVSREKKERFSLILESASTNQTSMYLCASFGTRYNSPLHFGNGTRLTVT.

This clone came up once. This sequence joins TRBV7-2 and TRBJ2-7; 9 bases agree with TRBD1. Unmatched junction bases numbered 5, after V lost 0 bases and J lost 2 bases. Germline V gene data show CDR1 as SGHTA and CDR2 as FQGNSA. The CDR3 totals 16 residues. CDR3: CASSLAGQGRTYEQYF. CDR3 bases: TGTGCCAGCAGCTTAGCCGGACAGGGGCGGACCTACGAGCAGTACTTC.

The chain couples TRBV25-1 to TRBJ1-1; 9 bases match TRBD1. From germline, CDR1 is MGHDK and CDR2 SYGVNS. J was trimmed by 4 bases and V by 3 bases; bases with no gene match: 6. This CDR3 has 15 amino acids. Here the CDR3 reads CASSEAGTGFTEAFF. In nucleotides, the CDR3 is TGTGCCAGCAGTGAGGCCGGGACAGGGTTCACTGAAGCTTTCTTT.

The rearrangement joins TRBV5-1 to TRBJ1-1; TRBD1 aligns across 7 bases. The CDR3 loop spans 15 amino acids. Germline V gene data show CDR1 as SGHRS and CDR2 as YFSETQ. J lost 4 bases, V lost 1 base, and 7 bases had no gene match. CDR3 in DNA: TGCGCCAGCAGCTTGACAGGGGATCAAGGCACTGAAGCTTTCTTT. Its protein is CASSLTGDQGTEAFF.